This TCR beta chain was retrieved from a study of cytomegalovirus exposure and HLA in healthy donors. The PCR used 60 Vbeta and 13 Jbeta primers. The data were produced by immunoSEQ multiplex PCR, yet TCRdb's version contains in-frame clones alone and is incomplete. The sample holds roughly 130,000 clones, approximately 80% seen once. The CDR3 has 14 amino acids. The germline gives CDR1 MNHEY, CDR2 SMNVEV (reference sequence). This clone occurred once. Its antigen is not identified. At one boundary the junction diverges from the germline segment, which might be a read error. Study outcomes and limitations: With later analysis, a missense DCLRE1C variant became linked to TCR beta V- and J-gene trimming. Productive status was seen about 87% or about 30% of the time for most TCR beta V segments in an earlier analysis. Presence/absence analyses took donor sequencing depth as roughly uniform. The study had only CMV serostatus as immune exposure information.

The V gene is TRBV27, the J gene TRBJ2-1; D uncertain. The receptor was derived from a male donor in good health and CMV-seronegative. Sequenced material: PBMCs. The CDR3 DNA sequence: TGTACCAGCACAAGCTCCCTCCTGTACAATGAGCAGTTCTTC. Amino acids: CTSTSSLLYNEQFF.